This T cell receptor (beta chain) was captured in a study of post-analysis software for immune sequencing data. Study-level results: Higher frequency in patients than in controls was seen for about five TRBV segments, with TRBV5-6, TRBV5-1 and TRBV20-1 among them. Same-batch samples co-clustered strongly by F measure.

Trimming cost V 5 bases and J 1 base; bases outside gene matches: 4. This CDR3 has 13 amino acids. Germline values: CDR1 SQVTM, CDR2 ANQGSEA. As for this clonotype: Its antigen is unknown.

The authors incorporated unique molecular identifiers into the TCR beta cDNA libraries. TCRdb re-analysed the PCR reads in MiXCR, keeping a single row per CDR3 protein. Of around 700,000 distinct CDR3 sequences in the sample, 59% were seen once. The source is a girl aged 2 to 10 with multiple sclerosis. The rearrangement links TRBV29-1 to TRBJ2-7; 8 bases fit TRBD2. Material: blood. The DNA for the CDR3 is TGCAGCGTTTATAGCGGGACGTCCTACGAGCAGTACTTC. This gives the protein CSVYSGTSYEQYF.